Below, 24 T cell receptor beta chains from the same sample are listed, as sequenced in a study of prognosis after radiotherapy for stage I lung cancer. Amplification of TCR beta CDR3 from genomic DNA used two-round multiplex PCR. Primers specific to each TRBV and TRBJ gene drove first-round PCR. TCRdb re-derived calls from the multiplex PCR reads in MiXCR, one entry per CDR3 protein. The table has fewer than 20,000 distinct CDR3 sequences, 40% to 50% seen once. This specimen consisted of PBMCs, obtained before or after stereotactic body radiation therapy (not recorded which). The receptors were sampled from a donor over 45 with non-small cell lung cancer.

In regard to this clonotype: A single base is all that separates this from a far larger clone, so a read error is likely. The chain joins TRBV6-8 to TRBJ1-4; D is unresolved. The CDR3 totals 16 residues. In germline, CDR1 is MNHGY, CDR2 SAAAGT. CDR3 coding DNA: TGTGCCAGCATTTACACCAGCCGGGTGACGAATGAAAAACTGTTTTTT. This encodes CASIYTSRVTNEKLFF.

Sample share makes this clonotype medium-sized. DNA for the CDR3: TGTGCCACCAGTGATCCCCGGACAGCTGGCTACACCTTC. Encoded protein: CATSDPRTAGYTF. The chain is built from TRBV24-1 and TRBJ1-2; perhaps TRBD1 as D (6 bases). The CDR3 has 13 residues. Per germline, CDR1 KGHDR and CDR2 SFDVKD. The V and J ends lost 3 bases and 7 bases respectively, with 11 bases between them.

This clonotype was counted once. Only one base separates this from a far larger clonotype, so it likely reflects a read error. The chain carries TRBV6-2 or TRBV6-3 and TRBJ2-5; D possibly corresponds to TRBD2 (7 bases). The DNA matches TRBJ2-1 better at its end, which makes the J call doubtful. Looked up from germline, CDR1 is MNHEY and CDR2 is SVGEGT. This CDR3 is built from 16 residues. The CDR3 region is CASSLGLEGGPGEQFF. DNA of the CDR3: TGTGCCAGCAGCCTCGGACTAGAGGGGGGGCCGGGTGAGCAGTTCTTC.

The genes are TRBV7-9 and TRBJ2-5, with 7 bases aligning to TRBD2. Germline CDR1 is SEHNR and CDR2 is FQNEAQ (reference sequence). The V segment lost 2 bases and the J segment 3 bases; nucleotides outside the gene matches: 9. This CDR3 is 16 amino acids long. For the CDR3, the DNA is TGTGCCAGCAGCTTATATAAGGGACTATCGGAAGAGACCCAGTACTTC. It specifies CASSLYKGLSEETQYF.

V and J are TRBV6-5 and TRBJ2-7; tentatively, D is TRBD2 (5 bases). V was trimmed by 2 bases and J by 3 bases, leaving 5 bases between them. CDR3 size: 12 residues. Germline lookup yields CDR1 MNHEY and CDR2 SVGAGI. The CDR3 nucleotides read TGTGCCAGCAGTTACGCGGGCTACGAGCAGTACTTC. Protein product: CASSYAGYEQYF.

The chain links TRBV6-1 to TRBJ2-7; D is perhaps TRBD2 (6 bases). CDR1 and CDR2 (germline): MNHNS, SASEGT. This CDR3 has 11 residues. V shed 5 bases and J shed 7 bases, with 9 bases lying between them. Written as DNA, the CDR3 is TGTGCCAGCAGTCCCCGGGGGGAGCAGTACTTC. As protein: CASSPRGEQYF.

This clonotype came up once. Here the CDR3 omits its conserved ending phenylalanine or tryptophan, so a read error is the likely source. This rearrangement joins TRBV11-2 to TRBJ2-7; tentatively, D is TRBD1 or TRBD2 (6 bases each). Germline lookup yields CDR1 SGHAT and CDR2 FQNNGV. With 0 bases removed from V and 3 bases from J, the gap between germline ends came to 12 bases. The CDR3 runs to 15 residues. As DNA, the CDR3 is TGTGCCAGCAGCTTAGAAGGGGGACTCTGCTACGAGCAGTACTTA. Amino acid sequence: CASSLEGGLCYEQYL.

This clonotype was recorded only once. The rearrangement joins TRBV7-2 to TRBJ1-5; no definite D call. CDR3 size: 12 residues. Trimming removed 2 bases at V and 9 bases at J, with 8 bases between. Germline CDR1 reads SGHTA; CDR2 reads FQGNSA. Written as DNA, the CDR3 is TGTGCCAGCAGCTTAATGGAGGGGCCCCAGCATTTT. The encoded protein is CASSLMEGPQHF.

This clonotype is labeled as medium-sized. The CDR3 region is CASKYLEAGDAYEQYF. The DNA for the CDR3 is TGTGCCAGCAAATACCTGGAGGCGGGAGATGCCTACGAGCAGTACTTC. The rearrangement joins TRBV6-1 to TRBJ2-7; TRBD2 matches 7 bases. The CDR3 loop spans 16 amino acids. J gave up 2 bases and V 7 bases, and 14 bases lay outside the gene matches. Germline-derived CDR1 and CDR2 are MNHNS and SASEGT.

This clonotype has a count of ten or more. The chain couples TRBV5-1 to TRBJ2-5; 9 nucleotides align to TRBD2. CDR1 is SGHRS, CDR2 YFSETQ, per germline. This CDR3 region has 15 residues. Germline trimming cut 1 base from V and 2 bases from J; bases unmatched to any gene: 3. CDR3 bases: TGCGCCAGCAGCTTGCCTAGCGGGGATCAAGAGACCCAGTACTTC. It codes for CASSLPSGDQETQYF. Variable domain in full (rest from reference TRBV5-1 and TRBJ2-5): KAGVTQTPRYLIKTRGQQVTLSCSPISGHRSVSWYQQTPGQGLQFLFEYFSETQRNKGNFPGRFSGRQFSNSRSEMNVSTLELGDSALYLCASSLPSGDQETQYFGPGTRLLVL.

The chain is built from TRBV2 and TRBJ2-2; TRBD1 aligns across 9 bases. Germline CDR1 and CDR2: SNHLY and FYNNEI. V shed 5 bases, J shed 7 bases, and the junction held 8 bases outside the gene matches. The CDR3 spans 15 residues. CDR3 in DNA: TGTGCCAGCAGTCCACAGGGGGCTCATGTCGGGGAGCTGTTTTTT. It translates to CASSPQGAHVGELFF.

This clonotype has ten or more counts. The chain employs TRBV2 and TRBJ1-5; a possible D gene is TRBD1 (5 bases). The CDR3 totals 14 residues. Germline V CDR1 and CDR2: SNHLY, FYNNEI. Trimming pared 7 bases from V and 5 bases from J, leaving 15 bases between. CDR3 region: CASMGWGDDQPQHF. CDR3 DNA: TGTGCCAGCATGGGGTGGGGGGACGATCAGCCCCAGCATTTT.

Relative to its sample, this clonotype is medium-sized. This chain connects TRBV24-1 to TRBJ1-2, with 7 bases identical to TRBD1. The germline V gene encodes CDR1 KGHDR and CDR2 SFDVKD. V was clipped by 4 bases and J by 4 bases; unmatched bases: 2. The CDR3 has 13 residues. In DNA form, the CDR3 reads TGTGCCACCAGTGAGGACAGGACCTATGGCTACACCTTC. Translation gives CATSEDRTYGYTF.

This clonotype was recorded at least ten times. The chain employs TRBV19 and TRBJ2-4; TRBD1 matches at 7 bases. The germline CDR1 and CDR2 sequences are LNHDA and SQIVND (reference sequence). The CDR3 covers 15 residues. Losses at the gene ends were 6 bases for V and 1 base for J; bases not matched to a gene: 6. CDR3 sequence reads: CASRPTGWAKNIQYF. The CDR3 DNA follows: TGTGCCAGTAGACCGACAGGGTGGGCCAAAAACATTCAGTACTTC.

As to this clonotype: A junction boundary mismatches the germline segment, possibly from a read error. The chain couples TRBV9 to TRBJ2-7; weak D call: TRBD2 (5 bases). In germline, CDR1 is SGDLS, CDR2 YYNGEE. This CDR3 is built from 13 residues. CDR3 amino acids: CASSVGGSGELYF. The CDR3 nucleotides are TGTGCCAGCAGCGTAGGGGGATCCGGGGAGCTGTACTTC.

The genes are TRBV2 and TRBJ1-6; weak D call: TRBD1 (6 bases). Per germline, CDR1 SNHLY and CDR2 FYNNEI. The CDR3 is 11 amino acids. V was cut by 3 bases and J by 13 bases, with 7 bases left in between. DNA of the CDR3: TGTGCCAGCAGTGAGGGGGGCCCCCTCCACTTT. Protein sequence: CASSEGGPLHF. The full variable domain, completed using reference TRBV2 and TRBJ1-6, is EPEVTQTPSHQVTQMGQEVILRCVPISNHLYFYWYRQILGQKVEFLVSFYNNEISEKSEIFDDQFSVERPDGSNFTLKIRSTKLEDSAMYFCASSEGGPLHFGNGTRLTVT.

CDR3 sequence reads: CASSLGGTSGGTDTQYF. DNA of the CDR3: TGTGCCAGCAGCTTAGGAGGGACTAGCGGGGGGACAGATACGCAGTATTTT. This chain uses TRBV7-2 with TRBJ2-3; 15 bases map to TRBD2. V shed 1 base and J 3 bases; nucleotides not matched to a gene: 2. The CDR3 loop spans 17 amino acids. In germline, CDR1 is SGHTA, CDR2 FQGNSA. Variable domain in full (rest from reference TRBV7-2 and TRBJ2-3): GAGVSQSPSNKVTEKGKDVELRCDPISGHTALYWYRQSLGQGLEFLIYFQGNSAPDKSGLPSDRFSAERTGGSVSTLTIQRTQQEDSAVYLCASSLGGTSGGTDTQYFGPGTRLTVL.

This clonotype was found many times. The chain is built from TRBV20-1 and TRBJ2-5; D is unclear. Germline CDR1 DFQATT, CDR2 SNEGSKA (reference sequence). The CDR3 totals 14 residues. The ends were cut back, 1 base at V and 1 base at J, with 10 bases in the middle. This CDR3 reads CSARAPLGQETQYF. Written as DNA, the CDR3 is TGCAGTGCTAGAGCCCCCCTGGGCCAAGAGACCCAGTACTTC.

The chain is built from TRBV11-2 and TRBJ2-1; D remains unclear. Germline CDR1 and CDR2: SGHAT and FQNNGV. V lost 4 bases and J 2 bases, leaving 18 bases between the germline ends. CDR3 length equals 17 residues. The CDR3 reads CASSSPASVNTYNEQFF. In nucleotides, the CDR3 is TGTGCCAGCAGCTCCCCCGCGTCGGTAAATACCTACAATGAGCAGTTCTTC.

This clonotype has ten or more counts. A much larger clone differs from this one at a single base, so this may be a read error. The chain couples TRBV20-1 to TRBJ1-2; D gene uncertain. The CDR3 loop spans 12 amino acids. Germline CDR1 DFQATT, CDR2 SNEGSKA (reference sequence). CDR3 nucleotides: TGCAGTGCTAGCACGGGATCCGGTGGCTGCACCTTC. As protein: CSASTGSGGCTF.

This clonotype was detected ten times or more. This chain connects TRBV10-3 to TRBJ1-6; weak D call: TRBD1 (5 bases). Germline CDR1 and CDR2: ENHRY and SYGVKD. This CDR3 has 15 amino acids. Trimming took 4 bases from V and 6 from J, leaving 13 bases between them. Here the CDR3 reads CAISGRGEGNSPLHF. The CDR3 DNA sequence: TGTGCCATCAGTGGTCGGGGGGAAGGTAATTCACCCCTCCACTTT.

This clonotype was seen only a few times. The chain uses TRBV2 and TRBJ2-7, with TRBD1 matching 8 bases. Per germline, CDR1 SNHLY and CDR2 FYNNEI. CDR3 length equals 14 residues. The junction had 2 bases not matched to a gene; V was cut back by 3 bases and J by 1 base. CDR3 sequence: CASSDYRGSYEQYF. The CDR3 coding sequence is TGTGCCAGCAGTGACTACAGGGGGTCCTACGAGCAGTACTTC.

This clonotype has at least ten counts. This sequence joins TRBV30 and TRBJ1-6; D unresolved. Germline CDR1 and CDR2: GTSNPN and SVGIG (reference sequence). V was cut by 0 bases and J by 7 bases, with 7 bases left in between. The CDR3 consists of 13 residues. The CDR3 region has the DNA TGTGCCTGGAGTGTAGGACCAAATTCACCCCTCCACTTT. It specifies CAWSVGPNSPLHF.

This clonotype has a count of ten or more. The chain carries TRBV4-1 and TRBJ1-2; D is unclear. Germline CDR1 reads MGHRA; CDR2 reads YSYEKL. Trimming stripped 0 bases from V and 4 bases from J, with 15 bases between. The CDR3 is 16 amino acids. The chain's CDR3 is CASSQDPRGLLYGYTF. The CDR3 DNA is TGCGCCAGCAGCCAAGATCCCAGAGGGCTTCTCTATGGCTACACCTTC.